This is a list of T cell receptor beta chains from one sample in a study of graft-versus-host responses after intestinal transplantation. Sequenced by immunoSEQ multiplex PCR; TCRdb stores in-frame clones only, minus some. The sample lists about 6,400 clones; about four fifths were seen once. Source: ileum tissue, taken approximately 290 days after intestinal transplant. These receptors were taken from a human patient who received an intestinal transplant, so some T cells may come from the graft donor. Both conserved end residues are part of each CDR3. D genes are given only for firm matches. The listing skips clone size in some rows; elsewhere it reads once, few, many or a size class.

TGTGCCAGCAGCGAGGACACCGGATACAATGAGCAGTTCTTC	CASSEDTGYNEQFF	TRBJ2-1	-	TRBV2	-
TGTGCCAGCAGCAAAGCGCTAGTAGGTCTGGGAGACTCCTACGAGCAGTACTTC	CASSKALVGLGDSYEQYF	TRBJ2-7	-	TRBV21-1	-
TGTGCCAGCAGCGACCGATCGGGAGGGACAGATACGCAGTATTTT	CASSDRSGGTDTQYF	TRBJ2-3	-	TRBV7-2	TRBD2
TGTGCCAGCAGTTCATCTAGCTCCTACGAGCAGTACTTC	CASSSSSSYEQYF	TRBJ2-7	-	TRBV2	-
TGTGCCAGCAGCTTCAGGGGAGCCCTATCCACAGATACGCAGTATTTT	CASSFRGALSTDTQYF	TRBJ2-3	-	TRBV27	-
TGTGCCAGCAGCCAAGATGATATTGCGTCGAACACTGAAGCTTTCTTT	CASSQDDIASNTEAFF	TRBJ1-1	-	TRBV14	-
TGTGCCAGCAGTTTAGCGGGGGCGGGAACCTCCTACGAGCAGTACTTC	CASSLAGAGTSYEQYF	TRBJ2-7	once	TRBV28	-
TGTGCCAGCAGTCCCGGGACAGGGGCCACCCTTTACTACAATGAGCAGTTCTTC	CASSPGTGATLYYNEQFF	TRBJ2-1	-	TRBV2	TRBD1
TGTGCCAGCAGTTTACAGGGGACCCAGGGCGGCGAGCAGTACTTC	CASSLQGTQGGEQYF	TRBJ2-7	-	TRBV6-5	TRBD1
TGTGCCAGCAGCTTAGCCCCGGGACTGCTCACAGATACGCAGTATTTT	CASSLAPGLLTDTQYF	TRBJ2-3	-	TRBV7-6	-
TGCAGCGTTGAGTCAGGGAGATACACTGAAGCTTTCTTT	CSVESGRYTEAFF	TRBJ1-1	-	TRBV29-1	-
TGCACCAGCAGCCAAGGGGACGCGATCTCTGGAAACACCATATATTTT	CTSSQGDAISGNTIYF	TRBJ1-3	-	TRBV1	-
TGTGCCAGCTCACCACTAGCGGACCCGAACACTGAAGCTTTCTTT	CASSPLADPNTEAFF	TRBJ1-1	-	TRBV18	-
TGTGCCAGCAGTTTATTAGGGACAGGGAACTATGGCTACACCTTC	CASSLLGTGNYGYTF	TRBJ1-2	-	TRBV27	TRBD1
TGTGCCAGCAGTTTCGGGACAGGGAGACAAGAGACCCAGTACTTC	CASSFGTGRQETQYF	TRBJ2-5	-	TRBV27	TRBD1
TGTGCCAGCAGCCCTAGCGGGAGCTCCTACGAGCAGTACTTC	CASSPSGSSYEQYF	TRBJ2-7	-	TRBV5-6	TRBD2
TGTGCCAGCAGCAATACCGGGACAGGGAGCTCCTACGAGCAGTACTTC	CASSNTGTGSSYEQYF	TRBJ2-7	-	TRBV27	TRBD1
TGTGCCAGCAGTGAAAATACAGGGGGAAACACCATATATTTT	CASSENTGGNTIYF	TRBJ1-3	-	TRBV28	-
TGTGCCAGCAGCCCTGCCGGAGAAAGCTCCTACGAGCAGTACTTC	CASSPAGESSYEQYF	TRBJ2-7	-	TRBV9	-
TGTGCCAGCAGTTACCTACTAGCGGTACACAATGAGCAGTTCTTC	CASSYLLAVHNEQFF	TRBJ2-1	few	TRBV6-6	TRBD2
TGTGCCTGGAGTCTAACCCGTTCACTAGCGGGCTTCCAAGAGACCCAGTACTTC	CAWSLTRSLAGFQETQYF	TRBJ2-5	-	TRBV30	TRBD2
TGTGCCAGCAGCCAAGTCGAGAGCATTCAGTACTTC	CASSQVESIQYF	TRBJ2-4	once	TRBV14	-
TGCGCCAGCAGCTTGAACAGCGGGCTTTTAAGCTCCTACGAGCAGTACTTC	CASSLNSGLLSSYEQYF	TRBJ2-7	once	TRBV5-1	-
TGTGCCAGCAGCTTGGGTCTAGATACCTCCTACGAGCAGTACTTC	CASSLGLDTSYEQYF	TRBJ2-7	-	TRBV5-4	-
TGCGCCAGCAGTGAGACCCGGGCGGGGGGCCCCACAGATACGCAGTATTTT	CASSETRAGGPTDTQYF	TRBJ2-3	-	TRBV10-2	TRBD2
TGTGCCAGCAGTCGAGACCCTTTGAACACTGAAGCTTTCTTT	CASSRDPLNTEAFF	TRBJ1-1	-	TRBV6-1	-
TGTGCCAGCAGCCCAGGGGGGTACGAGCAGTACTTC	CASSPGGYEQYF	TRBJ2-7	-	TRBV9	-
TGCGCCAGCAGCGTGTTTAGCACAGATACGCAGTATTTT	CASSVFSTDTQYF	TRBJ2-3	once	TRBV4-1	-
TGTGCCAGCAGTGACTCAAGCGGGGGGGCCAATGAGCAGTTCTTC	CASSDSSGGANEQFF	TRBJ2-1	few	TRBV6-4	TRBD2
TGTGCCAGCAGCCCCTCCGGGGCAGATACGCAGTATTTT	CASSPSGADTQYF	TRBJ2-3	-	TRBV7-3	-
TGTGCCATCAGTGACGACTCTAACTACGAGCAGTACTTC	CAISDDSNYEQYF	TRBJ2-7	few	TRBV10-3	-
TGTGCCAGCAGTGAAGCCGGGACAGGGGGTCAGCCCCAGCATTTT	CASSEAGTGGQPQHF	TRBJ1-5	-	TRBV6-1	TRBD1
TGCGCCAGCAGTCCCCAGCCGGGGGACACAGATACGCAGTATTTT	CASSPQPGDTDTQYF	TRBJ2-3	-	TRBV23-1	-
TGTGCCAGCTCACCAAGGGGCAGGGGGTTCTCTAACACTGAAGCTTTCTTT	CASSPRGRGFSNTEAFF	TRBJ1-1	-	TRBV18	TRBD1
TGCGCCAGCAGCTTTGAGATGAGAGAAAAACTGTTTTTT	CASSFEMREKLFF	TRBJ1-4	few	TRBV4-1	-
TGTGCCAGCAGCGAGGGGGCAGGGGGCGGCTACGAGCAGTACTTC	CASSEGAGGGYEQYF	TRBJ2-7	once	TRBV11-1	TRBD1
TGTGCCAGCAGCCAGATCACAGATACGCAGTATTTT	CASSQITDTQYF	TRBJ2-3	-	TRBV5-6	-
TGTGCCAGCAGGGAGGACACGGCGACCTACGAGCAGTACTTC	CASREDTATYEQYF	TRBJ2-7	-	TRBV6-1	-
TGCGCCAGCAGCTCGGGGCGTCGGGACAGGGGATACGAGCAGTACTTC	CASSSGRRDRGYEQYF	TRBJ2-7	-	TRBV5-1	TRBD1
TGTGCCAGTAGTATGGGACTAGCGGGAAATGAGCAGTTCTTC	CASSMGLAGNEQFF	TRBJ2-1	few	TRBV19	TRBD2
TGCGCCAGCAGCATATCAGGGGATGAAAAACTGTTTTTT	CASSISGDEKLFF	TRBJ1-4	-	TRBV5-1	-